This TCR beta chain was recovered during a study of blood T cell repertoires in COVID-19. Study details: Some COVID-19 samples were acute and others convalescent; all came from the United States, Italy and Spain. PBMCs, B-cell-depleted T cells, or T cells provided the cDNA or gDNA that made up the material.

Ages ranged from roughly 18 to 95 years, with residence in 24 US areas. In the authors' workflow: Amplification of reference gene primers was used by the study to estimate nucleated cell counts. Profiling relied on immunoSEQ multiplex PCR, and the TCRdb table lists in-frame clones only, not all of them. The V and J calls and clone size come from that table; D and trimming were worked out from the DNA. The sample lists roughly 220,000 clones, roughly nine tenths occurring once. The CDR3 totals 14 residues. Trimming stripped 6 bases from V and 4 bases from J, with 13 bases between. Germline V lookup: CDR1 MNHEY, CDR2 SMNVEV (reference sequence).

This TCR derives from a woman aged 18-29 years in a cohort exposed to, infected with or recovered from COVID-19 (not recorded which). The chain links TRBV27 to TRBJ2-1, with D possibly TRBD2 on 6 matching bases. Sequencing was performed on PBMCs or T cells enriched from blood (not recorded which). CDR3 sequence reads: CASRRRDPYNEQFF. The CDR3 bases are TGTGCCAGCAGGAGGAGGGACCCGTACAATGAGCAGTTCTTC.